These T cell receptor beta chains were read from a single sample in a study of blood T cell repertoires in COVID-19. Generated by immunoSEQ multiplex PCR, the TCRdb table keeps only in-frame clones and is missing some. This table holds hundreds of thousands of clones, around nine tenths found once. Input material: PBMCs or T cells enriched from blood (not recorded which). These receptors originate from a woman aged 30 to 39 who had recovered from COVID-19. Both conserved end residues are part of each CDR3. Fields, in order: V gene, J gene, CDR3 protein.

TRBV2,TRBJ1-2,CASSGEINYGYTF
TRBV6-5,TRBJ1-1,CASSPRNTEAFF
TRBV10-1,TRBJ1-5,CASSTGQVNQPQHF
TRBV19,TRBJ1-4,CASSNTGGSNEKLFF
TRBV18,TRBJ1-5,CASSLGQGNQPQHF
TRBV6-2/TRBV6-3,TRBJ2-7,CASSLPRTSGGRRQYF
TRBV7-2,TRBJ1-2,CASSLAAQGEGGYTF
TRBV15,TRBJ2-7,CATSMGLAGAYEQYF
TRBV19,TRBJ1-5,CASSIELGLRNQPQHF
TRBV4-1,TRBJ1-1,CASSQGPGQGEFEAFF
TRBV11-2,TRBJ2-4,CASRSRGAAKNIQYF
TRBV7-2,TRBJ2-7,CASSVAIGSGYEQYF
TRBV5-1,TRBJ2-2,CASASLPLDSQFSVPGELFF
TRBV6-5,TRBJ1-2,CASREWGYTF
TRBV11-2,TRBJ2-1,CASSPLGDRVDNEQFF
TRBV29-1,TRBJ1-1,CSHIGRGDTEAFF
TRBV5-1,TRBJ1-2,CASSVDSYGYTF
TRBV5-4,TRBJ2-7,CASSLDPGGTYEQYF
TRBV7-2,TRBJ2-7,CASSLTPGQSYEQYF
TRBV7-6,TRBJ2-3,CASSLGQGATDTQYF
TRBV3-1/TRBV3-2,TRBJ2-2,CASSRGGNTGELFF
TRBV5-1,TRBJ2-1,CASSLESPGEQFF
TRBV11-2,TRBJ2-3,CASSLNRGITDTQYF
TRBV29-1,TRBJ1-2,CSVLQGTYGYTF
TRBV18,TRBJ2-3,CASSRFTSGGTDTQYF
TRBV7-2,TRBJ2-7,CASSPGTSRREQYF
TRBV2,TRBJ2-7,CASREGTSGVEQYF
TRBV21-1,TRBJ2-3,CASILPGQGAADTQYF
TRBV11-2,TRBJ2-1,CASSQKGTVNEQFF
TRBV18,TRBJ1-1,CASSPTGDTEAFF
TRBV5-6,TRBJ1-3,CASSLGADSGNTIYF
TRBV27,TRBJ2-2,CASSFSGRADTGELFF
TRBV29-1,TRBJ1-1,CSVLSGPREAFF
TRBV12-3/TRBV12-4,TRBJ2-4,CASSLTGENIQYF
TRBV20-1,TRBJ1-2,CSASKITDRAYGYTF
TRBV5-4,TRBJ1-2,CASSLEPPDYGYTF
TRBV6-5,TRBJ1-2,CASRGTGAGIYGYTF
TRBV5-6,TRBJ1-5,CASSPSGQGVFQPQHF
TRBV7-9,TRBJ2-1,CASSLATGTMNEQFF
TRBV7-7,TRBJ2-1,CASSFEAGLNNEQFF
TRBV5-1,TRBJ2-2,CASIPGGGTNTGELFF
TRBV7-3,TRBJ2-3,CASSLSVAGGSTDTQYF
TRBV7-9,TRBJ1-3,CASSLASGNTIYF
TRBV28,TRBJ2-1,CASSTHRTSGNNEQFF
TRBV5-4,TRBJ2-5,CASSSGTPQETQYF